Following are 28 T cell receptor beta chains from one sample sequenced in a study of OX40 agonist ivuxolimab in advanced cancers. Profiling relied on immunoSEQ multiplex PCR, and the TCRdb table lists in-frame clones only, not all of them. This sample carries over 55,000 clones, about 83% of them seen once, and the ten largest clones take about 0.72%. Specimen: CD4+ or CD8+ T cells sorted from blood, collected in a trial of the OX40 agonist ivuxolimab. These receptors were taken from an adult with an advanced solid tumor such as melanoma, head and neck, liver or kidney cancer.

The chain is built from TRBV28 and TRBJ2-1; no reliable D call. Looked up from germline, CDR1 is MDHEN and CDR2 is SYDVKM. The CDR3 covers 12 residues. V lost 6 bases and J 4 bases, leaving 7 bases between the germline ends. CDR3 nucleotides: TGTGCCAGCAGCATAATTTACAATGAGCAGTTCTTC. Translated: CASSIIYNEQFF. Based on the CDR3 plus reference TRBV28 and TRBJ2-1, the full variable domain is DVKVTQSSRYLVKRTGEKVFLECVQDMDHENMFWYRQDPGLGLRLIYFSYDVKMKEKGDIPEGYSVSREKKERFSLILESASTNQTSMYLCASSIIYNEQFFGPGTRLTVL.

J is TRBJ2-7 and V is TRBV5-1; possibly TRBD2 for D (6 bases). V lost 4 bases, J lost 7 bases, and 18 bases lay in between. There are 14 residues in the CDR3. From germline, CDR1 is SGHRS and CDR2 YFSETQ. For the CDR3, the DNA is TGCGCCAGCAGCCCGGGGACTCCTCGTGATGAGCAGTACTTC. Translated, it gives CASSPGTPRDEQYF.

The chain couples TRBV28 to TRBJ2-7; D is perhaps TRBD1 or TRBD2 (6 bases each). V was pared by 6 bases and J by 5 bases, with 11 bases between. The CDR3 totals 12 residues. Germline lookup yields CDR1 MDHEN and CDR2 SYDVKM. CDR3 sequence reads: CASRQGRHEQYF. The CDR3 nucleotides read TGTGCCAGCAGGCAGGGGAGGCACGAGCAGTACTTC.

The chain is built from TRBV18 and TRBJ2-7; no firm D call. This CDR3 is 13 amino acids long. With 0 bases removed from V and 1 base from J, the gap between germline ends came to 4 bases. Germline V CDR1 and CDR2: KGHSH, LQKENI. CDR3 protein: CASSPPMSYEQYF. For the CDR3, the DNA is TGTGCCAGCTCACCACCGATGTCCTACGAGCAGTACTTC.

The J gene is TRBJ1-1, the V gene TRBV28, with D possibly matching TRBD1 (5 bases). This CDR3 contains 16 residues. Germline V gene lookup returns CDR1 MDHEN and CDR2 SYDVKM. V lost 8 bases to trimming and J lost 2 bases, with 21 bases between them. CDR3 sequence: CASPSRAGETNTEAFF. The CDR3 nucleotides are TGTGCCAGCCCATCGAGGGCGGGGGAAACAAACACTGAAGCTTTCTTT.

This clone came up once. The chain is built from TRBV2 and TRBJ2-5, with 8 bases lining up with TRBD1. Unmatched junction bases numbered 9, after V lost 1 base and J lost 5 bases. This CDR3 region has 16 residues. Per germline, CDR1 SNHLY and CDR2 FYNNEI. Here the CDR3 DNA reads TGTGCCAGCAGTGAAGGGGCAGGGGGCGGTCGGGAGACCCAGTACTTC. Residues: CASSEGAGGGRETQYF.

V gene TRBV7-9 combines with J gene TRBJ2-1; possible D gene TRBD1, 5 bases. The CDR3 totals 14 residues. The germline gives CDR1 SEHNR, CDR2 FQNEAQ (reference sequence). V lost 1 base, J lost 4 bases, and 8 bases lay in between. CDR3 residues: CASSLVGRYNEQFF. The CDR3 DNA reads TGTGCCAGCAGCTTAGTGGGGCGTTACAATGAGCAGTTCTTC.

This chain's CDR3 is CASSLAYKGTQYF. CDR3 coding DNA: TGTGCCAGCAGCTTAGCGTACAAGGGTACGCAGTATTTT. The chain carries TRBV7-8 and TRBJ2-3, with D uncertain. V was pared by 0 bases and J by 8 bases, with 9 bases between. CDR1 is SGHVS, CDR2 FQNEAQ, per germline. The CDR3 has 13 amino acids.

The J gene is TRBJ1-1, the V gene TRBV7-6; D ambiguous. The CDR3 consists of 15 residues. Between the trimmed V and J ends, which lost 7 bases and 4 bases, there was a span of 19 bases. Germline V gene data show CDR1 as SGHVS and CDR2 as FNYEAQ. The CDR3 loop is CASTRLTEVGTEAFF. The CDR3 DNA is TGTGCCAGCACCCGGCTGACGGAGGTGGGCACTGAAGCTTTCTTT.

The V and J genes are TRBV28 and TRBJ1-4, with 7 bases aligning to TRBD1. Germline trimming cut 11 bases from V and 6 bases from J; bases unmatched to any gene: 9. This CDR3 is built from 13 residues. Germline V gene lookup returns CDR1 MDHEN and CDR2 SYDVKM. DNA of the CDR3: TGTGCCCTTCGGCCAGGGACAGATGAAAAACTGTTTTTT. Its protein is CALRPGTDEKLFF. Complete variable domain (other parts from reference TRBV28 and TRBJ1-4): DVKVTQSSRYLVKRTGEKVFLECVQDMDHENMFWYRQDPGLGLRLIYFSYDVKMKEKGDIPEGYSVSREKKERFSLILESASTNQTSMYLCALRPGTDEKLFFGSGTQLSVL.

The CDR3 DNA sequence: TGTGCCAGCAGCGTAGGTAACGGATTAAATTACAATGAGCAGTTCTTC. Translating it yields CASSVGNGLNYNEQFF. The chain employs TRBV9 and TRBJ2-1; D remains unclear. CDR3 length equals 16 residues. Trimming took 0 bases from V and 4 from J, leaving 14 bases between them. Germline-derived CDR1 and CDR2 are SGDLS and YYNGEE.

The V gene is TRBV7-8, the J gene TRBJ1-5; D possibly corresponds to TRBD1 (5 bases). Trimming shortened V by 3 bases and J by 11 bases, and 20 bases separated the two germline ends. This CDR3 is built from 15 residues. Per germline, CDR1 SGHVS and CDR2 FQNEAQ. CDR3 sequence: CASSFGVGNLGAQHF. CDR3 DNA: TGTGCCAGCAGCTTCGGGGTTGGCAATTTGGGGGCCCAGCATTTT.

The chain is built from TRBV6-5 and TRBJ2-7, with 7 bases matching TRBD2. There are 15 residues in the CDR3. Germline values: CDR1 MNHEY, CDR2 SVGAGI. V lost 2 bases and J lost 2; bases outside the gene matches: 6. The CDR3 bases are TGTGCCAGCAGTTACCTAGGGACTACTCCCTACGAGCAGTACTTC. Translated: CASSYLGTTPYEQYF.

V and J are TRBV27 and TRBJ2-5; D tentatively reads TRBD1 or TRBD2 (6 bases each). Germline loops: CDR1 MNHEY, CDR2 SMNVEV (reference sequence). CDR3 length: 13 residues. V gave up 8 bases and J gave up 7 bases, with 17 bases separating them. The CDR3 DNA sequence: TGTGCCAGCGCGGGACAATCAAGAGGGACCCAGTACTTC. The encoded protein is CASAGQSRGTQYF.

The rearrangement links TRBV5-1 to TRBJ2-7; no clear D gene. The CDR3 totals 15 residues. Germline CDR1 SGHRS, CDR2 YFSETQ. Trimming stripped 0 bases from V and 2 bases from J, with 12 bases between. The CDR3 nucleotides read TGCGCCAGCAGCTTGGGGTGGGGTCAGACCTACGAGCAGTACTTC. Translated: CASSLGWGQTYEQYF.

CDR3 sequence (DNA): TGTGCCAGCAGCGTCGCAGGGAACAATCAGCCCCAGCATTTT. Residues: CASSVAGNNQPQHF. This rearrangement joins TRBV9 to TRBJ1-5; D perhaps matches TRBD1 (5 bases). The CDR3 runs 14 residues. Deletions cut 2 bases from V and 3 bases from J, with 9 bases between. Looked up from germline, CDR1 is SGDLS and CDR2 is YYNGEE.

The chain joins TRBV27 to TRBJ2-7; 7 bases fit TRBD1. Germline V lookup: CDR1 MNHEY, CDR2 SMNVEV (reference sequence). V was pared by 5 bases and J by 3 bases, with 10 bases of the junction left unmatched. This CDR3 is built from 15 residues. CDR3 in amino acids: CASSRYSRDSYEQYF. CDR3 in DNA: TGTGCCAGCAGTCGATACTCCCGGGACAGCTACGAGCAGTACTTC.

This rearrangement joins TRBV6-4 to TRBJ2-1; 10 nucleotides align to TRBD2. CDR1 is MRHNA, CDR2 SNTAGT, per germline. The CDR3 sequence is 14 residues long. J gave up 8 bases and V 6 bases, and 7 bases lay outside the gene matches. The CDR3 is CASRPTSGYHEQFF. The CDR3 DNA reads as TGTGCCAGCAGACCGACTAGCGGGTATCATGAGCAGTTCTTC.

The chain links TRBV28 to TRBJ1-6; the D gene is possibly TRBD1 (5 bases). Per the germline V gene, CDR1 is MDHEN and CDR2 is SYDVKM. Deletions cut 8 bases from V and 7 bases from J, with 9 bases between. CDR3 size: 12 residues. The CDR3 is CASRDVNSPLHF. The CDR3 DNA reads TGTGCCAGCCGGGACGTGAATTCACCCCTCCACTTT. Drawing the rest from reference TRBV28 and TRBJ1-6, the complete variable domain is DVKVTQSSRYLVKRTGEKVFLECVQDMDHENMFWYRQDPGLGLRLIYFSYDVKMKEKGDIPEGYSVSREKKERFSLILESASTNQTSMYLCASRDVNSPLHFGNGTRLTVT.

Only a few counts were recorded for this clone. J is TRBJ2-5 and V is TRBV4-1; D may correspond to TRBD1 or TRBD2 (6 bases each). This CDR3 is 18 amino acids long. CDR1 MGHRA and CDR2 YSYEKL come from the germline V gene. V lost 0 bases to trimming and J lost 5 bases, with 22 bases between them. CDR3 coding DNA: TGCGCCAGCAGCCAAGAACTGGGGGGCCCCGGAATGCGGGAGACCCAGTACTTC. The encoded protein is CASSQELGGPGMRETQYF.

V is TRBV4-2 and J is TRBJ2-1, with TRBD2 identical over 14 bases. The V gene's germline CDR1 is LGHNA and CDR2 YNFKEQ. V lost 4 bases, J lost 9 bases, and 11 bases stayed unmatched. This CDR3 comprises 17 residues. CDR3 DNA: TGTGCCAGCAGCCTCCGACTAGCGGGGGGGCGGAATGGTGAGCAGTTCTTC. Translated: CASSLRLAGGRNGEQFF.

The chain recombines TRBV29-1 with TRBJ2-1, with D possibly TRBD2 on 5 matching bases. This CDR3 has 14 residues. The ends were cut back, 4 bases at V and 2 bases at J, with 12 bases in the middle. Germline V gives CDR1 SQVTM, CDR2 ANQGSEA. The CDR3 bases are TGCAGCGTTGCGGGTGAGGGTACCTACAATGAGCAGTTCTTC. Amino acid sequence: CSVAGEGTYNEQFF.

The CDR3 here is CASSEDRGQDGELFF. The CDR3 region has the DNA TGTGCCAGCAGTGAGGACAGGGGGCAGGACGGGGAGCTGTTTTTT. The V call is TRBV2, the J call TRBJ2-2, with 11 nucleotides matching TRBD1. Germline V gene lookup returns CDR1 SNHLY and CDR2 FYNNEI. Unmatched junction bases numbered 4, after V lost 3 bases and J lost 7 bases. The CDR3 length is 15 residues.

The CDR3 spells CASGLGGQGEKLFF. The CDR3 DNA sequence: TGTGCCAGCGGCCTGGGGGGACAGGGCGAAAAACTGTTTTTT. This chain connects TRBV5-8 to TRBJ1-4, with 9 bases matching TRBD1. CDR1 and CDR2 (germline): SGHTS, YDEGEE. This CDR3 region has 14 residues. The J segment lost 8 bases and the V segment lost 7 bases, leaving 9 bases of the junction unmatched. The whole variable domain, remainder taken from reference TRBV5-8 and TRBJ1-4, is EAGVTQSPTHLIKTRGQQATLRCSPISGHTSVYWYQQALGLGLQFLLWYDEGEERNRGNFPPRFSGRQFPNYSSELNVNALELEDSALYLCASGLGGQGEKLFFGSGTQLSVL.

The chain uses TRBV7-2 and TRBJ2-7; 7 nucleotides agree with TRBD2. Germline CDR1 reads SGHTA; CDR2 reads FQGNSA. The CDR3 runs 15 residues. V lost 7 bases, J lost 6 bases, and 15 bases stayed unmatched. CDR3 sequence: CASTSPGGGVFEQYF. The DNA of the CDR3 is TGTGCCAGCACCTCGCCGGGTGGGGGGGTCTTCGAGCAGTACTTC.

The V and J genes are TRBV5-1 and TRBJ2-7, with D possibly TRBD1 on 6 matching bases. Trimming stripped 4 bases from V and 2 bases from J, with 10 bases between. CDR3 size: 13 residues. CDR1 and CDR2 (germline): SGHRS, YFSETQ. CDR3 nucleotide sequence: TGCGCCAGCAGCGTCGAGGGGGCCTACGAGCAGTACTTC. Protein: CASSVEGAYEQYF. The variable domain in full, with the rest retrieved from reference TRBV5-1 and TRBJ2-7, is KAGVTQTPRYLIKTRGQQVTLSCSPISGHRSVSWYQQTPGQGLQFLFEYFSETQRNKGNFPGRFSGRQFSNSRSEMNVSTLELGDSALYLCASSVEGAYEQYFGPGTRLTVT.

The rearrangement uses TRBV28 and TRBJ1-2, with D uncertain. V lost 8 bases and J 5 bases, leaving 9 bases between the germline ends. CDR1 is MDHEN, CDR2 SYDVKM, per germline. This CDR3 is 11 amino acids long. CDR3: CASLKGYGYTF. The CDR3 coding sequence is TGTGCCAGCTTAAAAGGGTATGGCTACACCTTC.

The gene calls are TRBV27 and TRBJ2-3; TRBD2 aligns across 7 bases. The CDR3 is made up of 14 amino acids. Germline loops: CDR1 MNHEY, CDR2 SMNVEV (reference sequence). Trimming removed 7 bases from V and 4 bases from J; junction bases left unmatched: 8. In DNA form, the CDR3 reads TGTGCCAGCACGGCGGGAGAGGTCGCAGATACGCAGTATTTT. Translated, it gives CASTAGEVADTQYF.